This section outlines one TCR beta chain sequence together with its context. Trimming cost V 8 bases and J 4 bases; bases outside gene matches: 7. The length of the CDR3 is 13 residues. Germline CDR1 GTSNPN, CDR2 SVGIG (reference sequence). This sample is drawn from a study of blood T cell repertoires in COVID-19. As handled by the study authors: Reference gene primer amplification yielded estimated nucleated cell counts. Clones were read by immunoSEQ multiplex PCR, and TCRdb kept only the in-frame ones, dropping some. The D gene and trimming were derived from the DNA, and the V and J assignments and clone size from that table. Of about 190,000 clones in the sample, roughly 80% were seen once.

Sample: peripheral blood. The sequence was collected from a woman aged 40 to 50 with acute or convalescent COVID-19. V usage is TRBV30 and J usage is TRBJ2-5; TRBD1 aligns across 10 bases. CDR3 in amino acids: CALDRGPAETQYF. CDR3 sequence (DNA): TGTGCCCTAGACAGGGGGCCGGCAGAGACCCAGTACTTC.